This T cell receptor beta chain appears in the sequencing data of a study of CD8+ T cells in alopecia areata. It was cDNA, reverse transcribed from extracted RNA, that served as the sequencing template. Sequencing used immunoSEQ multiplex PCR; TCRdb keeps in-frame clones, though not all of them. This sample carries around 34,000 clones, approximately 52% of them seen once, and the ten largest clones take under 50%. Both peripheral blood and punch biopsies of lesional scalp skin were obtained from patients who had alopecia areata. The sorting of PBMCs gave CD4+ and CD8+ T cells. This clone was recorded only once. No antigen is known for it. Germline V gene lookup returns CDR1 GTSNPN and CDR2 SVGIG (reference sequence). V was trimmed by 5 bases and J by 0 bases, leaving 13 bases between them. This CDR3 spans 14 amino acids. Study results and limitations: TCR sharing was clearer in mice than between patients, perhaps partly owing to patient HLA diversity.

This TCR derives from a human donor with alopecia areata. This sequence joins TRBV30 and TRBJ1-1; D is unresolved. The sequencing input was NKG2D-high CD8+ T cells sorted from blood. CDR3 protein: CAWEDGAMNTEAFF. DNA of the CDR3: TGTGCCTGGGAGGACGGCGCCATGAACACTGAAGCTTTCTTT.